Presented here are 13 T cell receptor beta chains from one specimen sequenced in a study of OX40 agonist ivuxolimab in advanced cancers. The protocol was immunoSEQ multiplex PCR, while the TCRdb copy is restricted to in-frame clones and leaves out a portion. The sample has under 40,000 clones, roughly 87% seen once. Sequences were derived from CD4+ or CD8+ T cells sorted from blood, sampled in a trial of the OX40 agonist ivuxolimab. The receptors were sampled from an adult with an advanced solid tumor such as melanoma, head and neck, liver or kidney cancer.

This clone was found once. The chain employs TRBV29-1 and TRBJ2-7; TRBD2 might be the D (5 bases). The V end was cut by 1 base, the J end by 3 bases, with 7 bases between. The length of the CDR3 is 12 residues. CDR1 SQVTM and CDR2 ANQGSEA come from the germline V gene. The CDR3 sequence: CSVEGGFYEQYF. The CDR3 coding sequence is TGCAGCGTTGAAGGAGGGTTCTACGAGCAGTACTTC.

This rearrangement joins TRBV6-5 to TRBJ2-1, with 12 bases identical to TRBD1. Germline trimming cut 7 bases from V and 8 bases from J; bases unmatched to any gene: 3. CDR1 and CDR2 (germline): MNHEY, SVGAGI. The CDR3 extends over 13 amino acids. CDR3 nucleotide sequence: TGTGCCAGCAAAGGGACAGGGGGCGATGAGCAGTTCTTC. Residues: CASKGTGGDEQFF.

This sequence joins TRBV29-1 and TRBJ2-1, with D tentatively TRBD1 or TRBD2 (5 bases each). The V end was cut by 5 bases, the J end by 8 bases, with 16 bases between. This CDR3 spans 13 amino acids. Per germline, CDR1 SQVTM and CDR2 ANQGSEA. The chain's CDR3 is CSVRGPGMDEQFF. CDR3 DNA sequence: TGCAGCGTTCGGGGACCCGGAATGGATGAGCAGTTCTTC.

The V and J genes are TRBV13 and TRBJ2-7; 7 positions match TRBD2. From germline, CDR1 is PRHDT and CDR2 FYEKMQ (reference sequence). Trimming at V came to 6 bases and at J to 5 bases, leaving 4 bases not matched to a gene. The CDR3 totals 12 residues. The CDR3 region has the DNA TGTGCCAGCAGGCGGACTAGTAACGAGCAGTACTTC. It translates to CASRRTSNEQYF.

The chain carries TRBV11-3 and TRBJ2-2, with D perhaps matching TRBD1 (5 bases). Trimming shortened V by 1 base and J by 4 bases, and 10 bases separated the two germline ends. The CDR3 loop spans 15 amino acids. Germline lookup yields CDR1 SGHNT and CDR2 YENEEA. The CDR3 loop is CASSLGGSSTGELFF. The CDR3 DNA sequence: TGTGCCAGCAGCTTAGGGGGCAGCTCCACCGGGGAGCTGTTTTTT.

The chain links TRBV6-1 to TRBJ1-1; D gene unclear. CDR1 and CDR2 from the germline V gene are MNHNS and SASEGT. This CDR3 region has 13 residues. The V end was cut by 3 bases, the J end by 5 bases, with 10 bases between. CDR3 in amino acids: CASSDPPGTEAFF. CDR3 sequence (DNA): TGTGCCAGCAGTGATCCCCCGGGAACTGAAGCTTTCTTT.

The rearrangement links TRBV7-2 to TRBJ1-4; D unresolved. Germline CDR1 and CDR2: SGHTA and FQGNSA. The CDR3 has 18 residues. V shed 3 bases and J shed 3 bases, with 20 bases lying between them. The CDR3 DNA sequence: TGTGCCAGCAGCTTGGGCTTACAAAGGAAGGAGGCTAATGAAAAACTGTTTTTT. Protein sequence: CASSLGLQRKEANEKLFF.

To note about this clone: At one of its ends the junction is not consistent with the germline gene, which may arise from a read error. The genes are TRBV7-9 and TRBJ1-1; 7 bases map to TRBD1. Germline V gene sequence: CDR1 SEHNR, CDR2 FQNEAQ (reference sequence). The CDR3 is 14 amino acids. In DNA form, the CDR3 reads TGTGCCAGCAGATTAGCAACAGGGGTTACTGAAGCTTTCTTT. This translates into CASRLATGVTEAFF.

The J gene is TRBJ2-7, the V gene TRBV11-3; TRBD1 matches 7 bases. J was trimmed by 5 bases and V by 5 bases; bases with no gene match: 6. CDR1 and CDR2 from the germline V gene are SGHNT and YENEEA. The CDR3 totals 13 residues. The CDR3 region is CASSKDRLHEQYF. CDR3 coding DNA: TGTGCCAGCAGCAAGGACAGGCTCCACGAGCAGTACTTC.

The table lists this clone with a count of one. The J gene is TRBJ1-2, the V gene TRBV5-4; weak D call: TRBD1 (6 bases). The CDR3 spans 13 residues. Germline V lookup: CDR1 SGHNT, CDR2 YYREEE (reference sequence). V lost 2 bases, J lost 6 bases, and 11 bases lay in between. The CDR3 region is CASSFTGRNGYTF. CDR3 nucleotide sequence: TGTGCCAGCAGCTTTACAGGGAGAAATGGCTACACCTTC.

This sequence joins TRBV2 and TRBJ2-7, with D uncertain. The CDR3 consists of 14 residues. Trimming shortened V by 2 bases and J by 5 bases, and 13 bases separated the two germline ends. Looked up from germline, CDR1 is SNHLY and CDR2 is FYNNEI. The CDR3 spells CASSERQTRHEQYF. The CDR3, as DNA: TGTGCCAGCAGTGAACGGCAGACCCGTCACGAGCAGTACTTC. Combining the CDR3 with reference TRBV2 and TRBJ2-7 gives the whole variable domain EPEVTQTPSHQVTQMGQEVILRCVPISNHLYFYWYRQILGQKVEFLVSFYNNEISEKSEIFDDQFSVERPDGSNFTLKIRSTKLEDSAMYFCASSERQTRHEQYFGPGTRLTVT.

V and J are TRBV5-1 and TRBJ2-3; D ambiguous. Germline V gene sequence: CDR1 SGHRS, CDR2 YFSETQ. The CDR3 consists of 15 residues. Trimming took off 0 bases at V and 0 bases at J, with 8 bases between the two ends. CDR3 sequence reads: CASSLDSGSTDTQYF. As DNA, the CDR3 is TGCGCCAGCAGCTTGGATTCAGGTAGCACAGATACGCAGTATTTT. Full variable domain (rest looked up from reference TRBV5-1 and TRBJ2-3): KAGVTQTPRYLIKTRGQQVTLSCSPISGHRSVSWYQQTPGQGLQFLFEYFSETQRNKGNFPGRFSGRQFSNSRSEMNVSTLELGDSALYLCASSLDSGSTDTQYFGPGTRLTVL.

V gene TRBV4-1 combines with J gene TRBJ2-3; D is possibly TRBD2 (5 bases). The CDR3 sequence is 15 residues long. The ends were cut back, 4 bases at V and 0 bases at J, with 11 bases in the middle. Germline CDR1 and CDR2: MGHRA and YSYEKL. CDR3: CASSRSEGSTDTQYF. The CDR3 bases are TGCGCCAGCAGCCGCTCTGAGGGCAGCACAGATACGCAGTATTTT.